This paragraph reports one TCR beta chain. The antigen is not known. This CDR3 has 13 amino acids. V was shortened by 3 bases and J by 0 bases, with 4 bases between the two germline ends. Germline-derived CDR1 and CDR2 are SGHRS and YFSETQ. This sample stems from a study of OX40 agonist ivuxolimab in advanced cancers. On the study more broadly: Ivuxolimab, an agonistic anti-OX40 (CD134) antibody, was given to patients. Partial responses were seen in three patients, one with hepatocellular carcinoma and two with cutaneous melanoma. Patients with hepatocellular carcinoma, melanoma, renal cell or head and neck cancer made up the dose-escalation patients. Study conclusions and caveats: In the 0.1 to 3.0 mg/kg range, CD4+ and CD8+ blood T cells had expanded clonally by week 6.

Some clones are missing from TCRdb's copy, which holds only in-frame ones; the method was immunoSEQ multiplex PCR. This sample carries tens of thousands of clones, around 87% of them seen once, and the ten largest clones take about 0.99%. The genes are TRBV5-1 and TRBJ2-1; D is uncertain. This material consisted of CD4+ or CD8+ T cells sorted from blood, taken in a trial of the OX40 agonist ivuxolimab. The receptor comes from an adult with an advanced solid tumor such as melanoma, head and neck, liver or kidney cancer. Here the CDR3 DNA reads TGCGCCAGCAGCTCATACTCCTACAATGAGCAGTTCTTC. Protein product: CASSSYSYNEQFF.